What follows is one T cell receptor (beta chain) and its context. The data were obtained in a study of blood T cell repertoires in COVID-19. The table came from immunoSEQ multiplex PCR; TCRdb's copy has only in-frame clones and leaves some out. The repertoire includes about 240,000 clones, 80% to 85% of them detected once, and around 11% sits in the top ten. CDR3 length equals 14 residues. With 4 bases removed from V and 4 bases from J, the gap between germline ends came to 13 bases. The germline V gene encodes CDR1 LGHDT and CDR2 YNNKEL (reference sequence). The sequencing sample was made of peripheral blood. This TCR was recovered from a woman aged 55 to 70 with active or convalescent COVID-19. The chain links TRBV3-1 (or the pseudogene TRBV3-2) to TRBJ1-1; a weak D match, TRBD1 (5 bases). The chain's CDR3 is CASSPLGRGTEAFF. For the CDR3, the DNA is TGTGCCAGCAGCCCGTTGGGGAGGGGCACTGAAGCTTTCTTT.